Listed below are T cell receptor beta chains from one sample, sequenced in a study of cytomegalovirus exposure and HLA in healthy donors. Sequencing used immunoSEQ multiplex PCR; TCRdb keeps in-frame clones, though not all of them. The sample holds 150,000 to 200,000 clones. Material for sequencing was PBMCs. All receptors come from a man younger than 45 in good health and CMV-seronegative. The CDR3 runs from the conserved cysteine through the conserved F or W. A D gene is named only where the DNA matches it firmly.

d_call	v_call	j_call	cdr3_aa	cdr3_nt
-	TRBV28	TRBJ2-7	CASSHGDSAYEQYF	TGTGCCAGCAGCCACGGGGACTCCGCCTACGAGCAGTACTTC
TRBD2	TRBV5-4	TRBJ2-1	CASSLGTGGGTLYNEQFF	TGTGCCAGCAGCTTGGGGACCGGCGGGGGGACTTTGTACAATGAGCAGTTCTTC
-	TRBV7-9	TRBJ2-7	CASSIRGVVQYF	TGTGCCAGCAGTATCCGGGGTGTCGTGCAGTACTTC
TRBD1	TRBV7-3	TRBJ2-1	CASSSQGAGYNEQFF	TGTGCCAGCAGCTCACAGGGGGCAGGGTACAATGAGCAGTTCTTC
TRBD1	TRBV2	TRBJ2-3	CASSGQGRTDTQYF	TGTGCCAGCAGTGGACAGGGGAGGACAGATACGCAGTATTTT
-	TRBV7-9	TRBJ1-2	CASSISRMYETF	TGTGCCAGCAGCATCTCGAGGATGTACGAAACCTTC
-	TRBV7-9	TRBJ2-5	CASSPRVTSSAETQYF	TGTGCCAGCAGCCCTCGGGTCACTAGCTCGGCCGAGACCCAGTACTTC
-	TRBV30	TRBJ1-2	CAWNQGQKQGF	TGTGCCTGGAACCAGGGGCAGAAACAAGGGTTC
TRBD2	TRBV9	TRBJ2-1	CASSLSNGRLGTSSYNEQFF	TGTGCCAGCAGCTTGTCCAACGGGAGGCTCGGAACAAGCTCCTACAATGAGCAGTTCTTC
-	TRBV7-2	TRBJ1-5	CASSLGTIYSNQPQHF	TGTGCCAGCAGCTTAGGGACAATTTATAGCAATCAGCCCCAGCATTTT
-	TRBV7-6	TRBJ2-7	CASSFRGYEQYF	TGTGCCAGCAGCTTTCGGGGTTACGAGCAGTACTTC
-	TRBV7-2	TRBJ2-2	CASSLAATMNTGELFF	TGTGCCAGCAGCTTAGCGGCAACTATGAACACCGGGGAGCTGTTTTTT
-	TRBV9	TRBJ1-2	CASSPREGRYGYTF	TGTGCCAGCAGCCCCCGGGAGGGACGCTATGGCTACACCTTC
-	TRBV9	TRBJ2-5	CASSVFSGETQYF	TGTGCCAGCAGCGTTTTCTCCGGAGAGACCCAGTACTTC
-	TRBV19	TRBJ2-1	CASSIQGAFEQFF	TGTGCCAGTAGTATCCAAGGGGCATTTGAGCAGTTCTTC
-	TRBV4-3	TRBJ1-2	CASSQESGPANYGYTF	TGCGCCAGCAGCCAAGAATCAGGGCCGGCTAACTATGGCTACACCTTC
-	TRBV4-3	TRBJ2-1	CASSQDRSSYNEQFF	TGCGCCAGCAGCCAAGATAGAAGCTCCTACAATGAGCAGTTCTTC
TRBD1	TRBV19	TRBJ2-7	CASGQAWGEQYF	TGTGCCAGCGGACAGGCGTGGGGCGAGCAGTACTTC
TRBD2	TRBV28	TRBJ2-3	CASRASGRGSTDTQYF	TGTGCCAGCAGGGCTAGCGGGAGGGGGAGCACAGATACGCAGTATTTT
-	TRBV7-3	TRBJ2-1	CASSSRGQIDEQFF	TGTGCCAGCAGCTCGAGAGGACAGATCGATGAGCAGTTCTTC
TRBD1	TRBV19	TRBJ1-1	CASTYSPGTGDTEAFF	TGTGCCAGTACCTACTCGCCCGGGACAGGGGACACTGAAGCTTTCTTT
-	TRBV10-3	TRBJ1-5	CAIRGADSNQPQHF	TGTGCCATCAGGGGGGCGGATAGCAATCAGCCCCAGCATTTT
TRBD1	TRBV30	TRBJ1-4	CAWGGQGPNEKLFF	TGTGCCTGGGGGGGACAGGGCCCTAATGAAAAACTGTTTTTT
TRBD1	TRBV28	TRBJ2-7	CASTEPGTGRYEQYF	TGTGCCAGCACGGAGCCCGGGACAGGACGTTACGAGCAGTACTTC
-	TRBV18	TRBJ1-1	CASSPLAENTEAFF	TGTGCCAGCTCACCATTGGCAGAAAACACTGAAGCTTTCTTT
TRBD1	TRBV19	TRBJ2-7	CASSTPGTDYEQYF	TGTGCCAGTAGTACTCCAGGGACAGACTACGAGCAGTACTTC
-	TRBV5-5	TRBJ2-7	CASSWAGQSYEQYF	TGTGCCAGCAGCTGGGCGGGGCAGAGCTACGAGCAGTACTTC
-	TRBV11-2	TRBJ2-7	CASSPTLGSGGEQYF	TGTGCCAGCAGCCCCACATTGGGCTCTGGAGGCGAGCAGTACTTC
TRBD2	TRBV27	TRBJ2-7	CASSPGLAGNNEQYF	TGTGCCAGCAGTCCGGGACTAGCGGGGAATAACGAGCAGTACTTC
-	TRBV6-1	TRBJ2-3	CASTQTGLTDTQYF	TGTGCCAGCACTCAGACAGGACTCACAGATACGCAGTATTTT
-	TRBV5-1	TRBJ2-7	CASAGQNEQYF	TGCGCCAGCGCGGGACAGAACGAGCAGTACTTC
-	TRBV27	TRBJ1-1	CASSLNKRLNTEAFF	TGTGCCAGCAGTTTGAACAAACGTTTGAACACTGAAGCTTTCTTT
-	TRBV5-1	TRBJ2-7	CASSLALSSFSYEQYF	TGCGCCAGCAGCTTGGCTTTGTCAAGCTTTTCCTACGAGCAGTACTTC
-	TRBV21-1	TRBJ2-7	CASSKKGVAYEQYF	TGTGCCAGCAGCAAAAAAGGGGTGGCCTACGAGCAGTACTTC
-	TRBV1	TRBJ2-1	CTSSQGYNGAGAVYEQFF	TGCACCAGCAGCCAAGGCTATAATGGCGCGGGAGCCGTATATGAGCAGTTCTTC
TRBD1	TRBV5-1	TRBJ1-5	CASSLEGQNQPQHF	TGCGCCAGCAGCTTGGAGGGACAGAATCAGCCCCAGCATTTT
-	TRBV7-2	TRBJ1-1	CASSFSTVNTEAFF	TGTGCCAGCAGCTTTTCGACAGTGAACACTGAAGCTTTCTTT
TRBD1	TRBV7-3	TRBJ2-5	CASSPTGTGGLETQYF	TGTGCCAGCAGCCCCACCGGGACAGGAGGGTTAGAGACCCAGTACTTC
TRBD2	TRBV5-1	TRBJ2-1	CASSLEGSGRARFNEQFF	TGCGCCAGCAGCTTGGAAGGGAGCGGGAGGGCTAGGTTTAATGAGCAGTTCTTC
-	TRBV28	TRBJ2-6	CASRTTGTGANVLTF	TGTGCCAGCAGAACTACAGGGACCGGGGCCAACGTCCTGACTTTC
TRBD2	TRBV14	TRBJ2-3	CASSPWTSWSDTQYF	TGTGCCAGCAGCCCCTGGACTAGTTGGTCAGATACGCAGTATTTT
-	TRBV30	TRBJ2-4	CAWSRSGLGKNIQYF	TGTGCCTGGAGTCGGTCAGGGTTGGGCAAAAACATTCAGTACTTC
-	TRBV11-2	TRBJ2-5	CASSFGSSQYQETQYF	TGTGCCAGCAGCTTCGGGAGTAGTCAGTACCAAGAGACCCAGTACTTC
-	TRBV2	TRBJ1-3	CASSAEGSSGNTIYF	TGTGCCAGCAGCGCCGAGGGAAGCTCTGGAAACACCATATATTTT
-	TRBV28	TRBJ1-6	CASSLGGRSPLHF	TGTGCCAGCAGTTTAGGGGGCCGGTCACCCCTCCACTTT
-	TRBV7-9	TRBJ1-1	CASSQGNTEAFF	TGTGCCAGCAGCCAGGGTAACACTGAAGCTTTCTTT
-	TRBV5-4	TRBJ2-3	CASSAQGSTDTQYF	TGTGCCAGCAGCGCACAGGGTAGCACAGATACGCAGTATTTT
-	TRBV7-2	TRBJ2-7	CASSLVRHSYEQYF	TGTGCCAGCAGCTTGGTCAGGCACTCCTACGAGCAGTACTTC
-	TRBV6-5	TRBJ1-2	CASSYGQYGYTF	TGTGCCAGCAGTTATGGACAGTATGGCTACACCTTC
-	TRBV6-6	TRBJ2-2	CASSYPPRGSGELFF	TGTGCCAGCAGTTACCCCCCCCGGGGGTCCGGGGAGCTGTTTTTT
TRBD1	TRBV19	TRBJ2-5	CASSIRGQTRETQYF	TGTGCCAGTAGTATCAGGGGGCAAACCAGAGAGACCCAGTACTTC
TRBD1	TRBV7-3	TRBJ1-1	CASSPMGQGARYTEAFF	TGTGCCAGCAGCCCTATGGGACAGGGGGCAAGGTACACTGAAGCTTTCTTT
-	TRBV30	TRBJ1-3	CAWSPGEGGIYF	TGTGCCTGGTCCCCTGGGGAGGGAGGCATATATTTT
TRBD2	TRBV19	TRBJ2-2	CASNPWGAGNTGELFF	TGTGCCAGTAACCCGTGGGGAGCGGGAAACACCGGGGAGCTGTTTTTT
-	TRBV27	TRBJ2-1	CASSSVDEQFF	TGTGCCAGCAGTTCTGTAGATGAGCAGTTCTTC